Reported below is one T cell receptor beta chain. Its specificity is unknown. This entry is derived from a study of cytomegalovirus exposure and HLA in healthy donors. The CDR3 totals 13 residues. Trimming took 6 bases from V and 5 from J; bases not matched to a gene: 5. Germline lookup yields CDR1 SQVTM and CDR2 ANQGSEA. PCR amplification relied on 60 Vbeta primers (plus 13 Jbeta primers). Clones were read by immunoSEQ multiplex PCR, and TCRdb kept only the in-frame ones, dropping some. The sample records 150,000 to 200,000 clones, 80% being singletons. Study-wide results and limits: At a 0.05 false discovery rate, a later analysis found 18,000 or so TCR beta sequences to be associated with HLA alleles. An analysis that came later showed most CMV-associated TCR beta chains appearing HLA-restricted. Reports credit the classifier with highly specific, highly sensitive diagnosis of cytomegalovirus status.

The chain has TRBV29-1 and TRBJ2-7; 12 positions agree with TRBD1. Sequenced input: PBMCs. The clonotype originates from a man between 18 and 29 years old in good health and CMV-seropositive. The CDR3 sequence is CSVGGTGGNEQYF. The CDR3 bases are TGCAGCGTCGGGGGGACAGGGGGCAACGAGCAGTACTTC.